A single sample gave rise to the 14 T cell receptor beta chains below, sequenced in a study of control samples from healthy donors and cancer patients. The data were produced by immunoSEQ multiplex PCR, yet TCRdb's version contains in-frame clones alone and is incomplete. The table has 170,000 or so clones, roughly 94% seen once. The sample consisted of blood. The source of these receptors is a woman in her late teens or twenties in good health.

The chain carries TRBV3-1 (or the pseudogene TRBV3-2) and TRBJ1-2; D uncertain. Per the germline V gene, CDR1 is LGHDT and CDR2 is YNNKEL (reference sequence). The germline V and J ends were trimmed by 0 bases and 6 bases, with 11 bases remaining between them. CDR3 length: 14 residues. CDR3 amino acids: CASSQDPDGNGYTF. CDR3 in DNA: TGTGCCAGCAGCCAAGATCCCGATGGCAATGGCTACACCTTC.

V is TRBV4-1 and J is TRBJ2-3; D possibly matches TRBD1 or TRBD2 (5 bases each). The CDR3 has 16 amino acids. The germline V gene encodes CDR1 MGHRA and CDR2 YSYEKL. V was trimmed by 0 bases and J by 1 base, leaving 11 bases between them. CDR3 region: CASSQDWLGGTDTQYF. DNA of the CDR3: TGCGCCAGCAGCCAAGATTGGTTGGGGGGCACAGATACGCAGTATTTT.

The V gene is TRBV2, the J gene TRBJ2-7; D is undetermined. The germline gives CDR1 SNHLY, CDR2 FYNNEI. The CDR3 is 13 residues long. The V end lost 6 bases, the J end lost 5 bases, and 14 bases lay between the germline ends. The CDR3 loop reads CASRSTVQDEQYF. The CDR3 DNA follows: TGTGCCAGCAGGTCTACAGTTCAGGACGAGCAGTACTTC.

The V gene is TRBV10-3, the J gene TRBJ1-2; 8 bases line up with TRBD1. Germline loops: CDR1 ENHRY, CDR2 SYGVKD. This CDR3 contains 12 residues. Trimming took 6 bases from V and 13 from J; bases not matched to a gene: 10. CDR3 DNA: TGTGCCATCAGAGATGACAGGGGCTTTTGCACCTTC. This sequence encodes CAIRDDRGFCTF.

The chain recombines TRBV28 with TRBJ2-5; TRBD2 matches 11 bases. V was clipped by 6 bases and J by 4 bases; unmatched bases: 10. The CDR3 sequence is 16 residues long. Germline assignment: CDR1 MDHEN and CDR2 SYDVKM. This chain's CDR3 is CASSLMGLAVLETQYF. The CDR3 nucleotides read TGTGCCAGCAGCCTAATGGGACTAGCGGTACTAGAGACCCAGTACTTC.

The V and J genes are TRBV9 and TRBJ1-3, with a tentative D call TRBD1 (5 bases). CDR1 is SGDLS, CDR2 YYNGEE, per germline. V lost 3 bases and J 2 bases, leaving 18 bases between the germline ends. The CDR3 covers 17 residues. This chain's CDR3 is CASSAAIGWGAGNTIYF. In DNA, the CDR3 is TGTGCCAGCAGCGCAGCGATCGGTTGGGGGGCTGGAAACACCATATATTTT.

V gene TRBV18 combines with J gene TRBJ1-1; weak D call: TRBD1 (6 bases). This CDR3 is 13 amino acids long. Germline lookup yields CDR1 KGHSH and CDR2 LQKENI. V was trimmed by 5 bases and J by 6 bases, leaving 13 bases between them. This CDR3 is CASSRGVDAEAFF. The CDR3 nucleotides are TGTGCCAGCTCAAGGGGGGTGGACGCTGAAGCTTTCTTT.

The chain couples TRBV21-1 to TRBJ1-2; the D segment call TRBD1 is taken from the table without a DNA check. TRBV21-1 constitutes a pseudogene. The CDR3 covers 18 residues. CDR3 sequence reads: CASSKRGSLRFGRYGYTF. In DNA form, the CDR3 reads TGTGCCAGCAGCAAAAGGGGCAGTTTACGATTTGGCAGGTATGGCTACACCTTC.

This clone was recorded only once. CDR3 DNA sequence: TGTGCCAGCAGCTTATTTAGGGGGCCGAGCTATAATTCACCCCTCCACTTT. Encoded protein: CASSLFRGPSYNSPLHF. The chain employs TRBV7-3 and TRBJ1-6; 7 bases match TRBD1. Germline V gene data show CDR1 as SGHTA and CDR2 as FQGTGA. The trim removed 2 bases at V and 3 bases at J, leaving 7 bases unmatched. There are 17 residues in the CDR3. The full variable domain, rest sourced from reference TRBV7-3 and TRBJ1-6, is GAGVSQTPSNKVTEKGKYVELRCDPISGHTALYWYRQSLGQGPEFLIYFQGTGAADDSGLPNDRFFAVRPEGSVSTLKIQRTERGDSAVYLCASSLFRGPSYNSPLHFGNGTRLTVT.

The chain combines TRBV11-3 with TRBJ2-7; no firm D call. There are 13 residues in the CDR3. CDR1 SGHNT and CDR2 YENEEA come from the germline V gene. V lost 5 bases to trimming and J lost 1 base, with 9 bases between them. The CDR3 DNA reads as TGTGCCAGCAGCCCCGGGTCTTCCTACGAGCAGTACTTC. Translating gives CASSPGSSYEQYF.

This chain uses TRBV11-3 with TRBJ1-1; D possibly corresponds to TRBD1 (5 bases). The CDR3 runs 15 residues. Germline lookup yields CDR1 SGHNT and CDR2 YENEEA. V was clipped by 1 base and J by 1 base, with 10 bases between them. CDR3 coding DNA: TGTGCCAGCAGCTTAGTGGGGGTCTGGAACACTGAAGCTTTCTTT. It codes for CASSLVGVWNTEAFF.

The chain couples TRBV19 to TRBJ2-1; a weak D match, TRBD2 (5 bases). Germline CDR1 is LNHDA and CDR2 is SQIVND (reference sequence). V was cut by 5 bases and J by 0 bases, with 8 bases left in between. The CDR3 extends over 14 amino acids. Here the CDR3 DNA reads TGTGCCAGTAGTCTAGGGAGCTCCTACAATGAGCAGTTCTTC. Its protein product is CASSLGSSYNEQFF.

V usage is TRBV12-3 or TRBV12-4 and J usage is TRBJ2-2; D is unclear. Trimming stripped 8 bases from V and 5 bases from J, with 6 bases between. The CDR3 extends over 11 amino acids. CDR3 residues: CASLGTGELFF. The CDR3 nucleotides are TGTGCCAGCCTCGGTACCGGGGAGCTGTTTTTT.

This clone was counted once. CDR3 DNA: TGTGCCATCAGTGAGCGGACTAGCGGGGGGGCCACAGATACGCAGTATTTT. It yields the protein CAISERTSGGATDTQYF. The chain has TRBV10-3 and TRBJ2-3; TRBD2 aligns across 15 bases. Germline values: CDR1 ENHRY, CDR2 SYGVKD. V gave up 2 bases and J gave up 2 bases; unmatched junction bases: 2. This CDR3 has 17 amino acids.